Shown below are 27 T cell receptor beta chains from a single sample sequenced in a study of lymphopenia after photon versus proton radiotherapy. Some clones are missing from TCRdb's copy, which holds only in-frame ones; the method was immunoSEQ multiplex PCR. The table includes about 70,000 clones, about nine tenths detected once. Sequenced here: peripheral blood, sampled from a patient treated with photon-based radiotherapy. The receptors here all came from a woman aged 40 to 50 with cholangiocarcinoma.

This clone was recorded only once. V and J are TRBV28 and TRBJ2-7; D remains unclear. V was cut by 4 bases and J by 0 bases, with 16 bases left in between. The CDR3 is 16 amino acids. CDR1 MDHEN and CDR2 SYDVKM come from the germline V gene. CDR3 bases: TGTGCCAGCAGTTCCCTCGTGGCCCTGTACTCCTACGAGCAGTACTTC. This sequence encodes CASSSLVALYSYEQYF.

The chain joins TRBV19 to TRBJ1-5, with D maybe TRBD1 (6 bases). The germline V gene encodes CDR1 LNHDA and CDR2 SQIVND (reference sequence). The V gene lost 3 bases and the J gene lost 4 bases, with 13 bases spanning the gap. The CDR3 has 15 amino acids. The chain's CDR3 is CASSILSGANQPQHF. CDR3 DNA sequence: TGTGCCAGTAGTATTTTGTCAGGGGCAAATCAGCCCCAGCATTTT.

The chain recombines TRBV18 with TRBJ1-4; D is unclear. Trimming removed 6 bases from V and 0 bases from J, with 8 bases in between. The CDR3 length is 14 residues. Germline V gives CDR1 KGHSH, CDR2 LQKENI. The DNA of the CDR3 is TGTGCCAGCTCCGAGGGTGCAACTAATGAAAAACTGTTTTTT. This gives the protein CASSEGATNEKLFF. Filled out from reference TRBV18 and TRBJ1-4, the complete variable domain reads NAGVMQNPRHLVRRRGQEARLRCSPMKGHSHVYWYRQLPEEGLKFMVYLQKENIIDESGMPKERFSAEFPKEGPSILRIQQVVRGDSAAYFCASSEGATNEKLFFGSGTQLSVL.

The chain recombines TRBV27 with TRBJ2-7; 8 bases match TRBD2. Germline V gene sequence: CDR1 MNHEY, CDR2 SMNVEV (reference sequence). V lost 7 bases to trimming and J lost 0 bases; unmatched junction nucleotides: 8. This CDR3 region has 15 residues. The CDR3 nucleotides are TGTGCCAGCAAGCTGCGGGGGGCGAGCTCCTACGAGCAGTACTTC. This codes for CASKLRGASSYEQYF.

This chain uses TRBV18 with TRBJ1-1, with a weak D call TRBD1 (5 bases). V was shortened by 4 bases and J by 0 bases, with 12 bases between the two germline ends. CDR3 length equals 15 residues. Germline lookup yields CDR1 KGHSH and CDR2 LQKENI. This chain's CDR3 is CASSLNGGMNTEAFF. The CDR3, as DNA: TGTGCCAGCTCACTGAACGGGGGAATGAACACTGAAGCTTTCTTT.

The chain carries TRBV27 and TRBJ2-1, with 10 bases aligning to TRBD2. The CDR3 length is 17 residues. Trimming at V came to 4 bases and at J to 0 bases, leaving 6 bases not matched to a gene. Per germline, CDR1 MNHEY and CDR2 SMNVEV (reference sequence). In DNA form, the CDR3 reads TGTGCCAGCAGTTCCCCACTAGCGGGGAGCTCCTACAATGAGCAGTTCTTC. Protein product: CASSSPLAGSSYNEQFF.

This chain joins TRBV7-3 and TRBJ2-3; the D is unclear. Looked up from germline, CDR1 is SGHTA and CDR2 is FQGTGA. V was clipped by 5 bases and J by 6 bases, with 12 bases between them. CDR3 size: 13 residues. The CDR3 DNA reads as TGTGCCAGCAGCCCCGGTTTGGGGGATACGCAGTATTTT. As protein: CASSPGLGDTQYF.

The chain carries TRBV7-2 and TRBJ1-1; D is uncertain. The CDR3 contains 14 residues. Germline V CDR1 and CDR2: SGHTA, FQGNSA. V lost 2 bases to trimming and J lost 1 base, with 8 bases between them. Written as DNA, the CDR3 is TGTGCCAGCAGCTTAACGGAAGGGAACACTGAAGCTTTCTTT. Protein product: CASSLTEGNTEAFF.

This chain links TRBV27 with TRBJ2-5; TRBD2 agrees at 7 bases. The CDR3 is made up of 16 amino acids. V shed 5 bases and J 4 bases; nucleotides not matched to a gene: 13. CDR1 is MNHEY, CDR2 SMNVEV, per germline (reference sequence). The CDR3 reads CASSLFGGSQAETQYF. Here the CDR3 DNA reads TGTGCCAGCAGTCTCTTTGGCGGGAGTCAGGCAGAGACCCAGTACTTC.

The genes are TRBV29-1 and TRBJ1-2, with 8 bases lining up with TRBD1. The CDR3 totals 14 residues. Germline assignment: CDR1 SQVTM and CDR2 ANQGSEA. The V gene end was trimmed by 6 bases and the J gene end by 6 bases; junction bases not matched to a gene: 12. The CDR3 region has the DNA TGCAGCGTCGTAGATACAGGGGGGTCGGATGGCTACACCTTC. Translated, it gives CSVVDTGGSDGYTF.

The chain employs TRBV5-3 and TRBJ1-2, with D unclear. TRBV5-3 is identified as an open reading frame with a role that is uncertain. Between the trimmed V and J ends, which lost 6 bases and 4 bases, there was a span of 10 bases. The CDR3 has 12 residues. CDR3 residues: CARKISPYGYTF. For the CDR3, the DNA is TGTGCCAGAAAGATAAGTCCCTATGGCTACACCTTC.

Within the sample, this clone is medium-sized. The chain combines TRBV5-5 with TRBJ2-7; 7 bases agree with TRBD1. Unmatched junction bases numbered 8, after V lost 3 bases and J lost 2 bases. CDR3 size: 15 residues. Germline V CDR1 and CDR2: SGHKS, YYEKEE (reference sequence). CDR3 in amino acids: CASSSRDSTTYEQYF. The DNA for the CDR3 is TGTGCCAGCAGCTCCCGGGACAGCACAACCTACGAGCAGTACTTC.

The chain's CDR3 is CASSLSLAGGSNEQFF. In DNA, the CDR3 is TGTGCCAGCAGTTTATCACTAGCGGGAGGGTCGAATGAGCAGTTCTTC. This chain connects TRBV28 to TRBJ2-1, with TRBD2 matching 13 bases. Germline V lookup: CDR1 MDHEN, CDR2 SYDVKM. The CDR3 is made up of 16 amino acids. V trimming: 1 base; J trimming: 7 bases; junction bases outside the gene matches: 4.

In DNA, the CDR3 is TGTGCCAGCTCACCACCCAGGGGGCAAAATTCACCCCTCCACTTT. Translation gives CASSPPRGQNSPLHF. This chain joins TRBV18 and TRBJ1-6; 8 bases agree with TRBD1. From germline, CDR1 is KGHSH and CDR2 LQKENI. With 0 bases clipped from V and 7 bases from J, the junction kept 2 bases outside the gene matches. This CDR3 has 15 amino acids.

The V and J genes are TRBV21-1 and TRBJ2-7; the table gives TRBD1 as D, unverified against the DNA. TRBV21-1 is assigned pseudogene status. The CDR3 extends over 16 amino acids. CDR3 region: CASSKARKGASYEQYF. The CDR3 coding sequence is TGTGCCAGCAGCAAAGCGCGTAAGGGGGCTTCCTACGAGCAGTACTTC.

This clone was seen a single time. The chain couples TRBV7-3 to TRBJ2-5; tentative D call: TRBD2 (5 bases). The CDR3 consists of 13 residues. Trimming removed 4 bases at V and 3 bases at J, with 9 bases between. The V gene's germline CDR1 is SGHTA and CDR2 FQGTGA. This CDR3 reads CASSYGLEETQYF. The CDR3 DNA sequence: TGTGCCAGCAGCTACGGACTGGAAGAGACCCAGTACTTC.

The V and J genes are TRBV28 and TRBJ2-7; 15 bases match TRBD2. This CDR3 has 17 residues. Germline V gene data show CDR1 as MDHEN and CDR2 as SYDVKM. V lost 5 bases and J lost 5; bases outside the gene matches: 10. This CDR3 is CASSLGLAGGKEDEQYF. The CDR3 coding sequence is TGTGCCAGCAGTCTGGGACTAGCGGGAGGAAAGGAGGACGAGCAGTACTTC.

The chain links TRBV6-1 to TRBJ2-2; D may be TRBD2 (5 bases). The CDR3 contains 16 residues. Germline V gene sequence: CDR1 MNHNS, CDR2 SASEGT. The ends were cut back, 1 base at V and 2 bases at J, with 11 bases in the middle. The CDR3: CASSEGRTANTGELFF. DNA for the CDR3: TGTGCCAGCAGTGAAGGGAGGACGGCCAACACCGGGGAGCTGTTTTTT.

This chain joins TRBV6-4 and TRBJ1-1, with D possibly TRBD1 on 5 matching bases. Germline loops: CDR1 MRHNA, CDR2 SNTAGT. The germline V and J ends were trimmed by 2 bases and 8 bases, with 9 bases remaining between them. The CDR3 has 12 amino acids. The DNA for the CDR3 is TGTGCCAGCAGTGACGGGCAGGGCGAAGCTTTCTTT. Its translation: CASSDGQGEAFF.

This clone appeared once. The J gene is TRBJ2-7, the V gene TRBV5-1; 8 nucleotides align to TRBD1. Germline assignment: CDR1 SGHRS and CDR2 YFSETQ. The CDR3 loop spans 15 amino acids. V gave up 4 bases and J gave up 2 bases; unmatched junction bases: 8. CDR3 in DNA: TGCGCCAGCAGCCCCGAGGGGGACAGGCCCTACGAGCAGTACTTC. This encodes CASSPEGDRPYEQYF. Looking up the rest from reference TRBV5-1 and TRBJ2-7 gives the full variable domain: KAGVTQTPRYLIKTRGQQVTLSCSPISGHRSVSWYQQTPGQGLQFLFEYFSETQRNKGNFPGRFSGRQFSNSRSEMNVSTLELGDSALYLCASSPEGDRPYEQYFGPGTRLTVT.

The CDR3 loop reads CASSQRPGLALYEQYF. The DNA of the CDR3 is TGTGCCAGCAGCCAACGTCCGGGACTAGCGCTCTACGAGCAGTACTTC. This chain joins TRBV14 and TRBJ2-7, with 10 nucleotides matching TRBD2. Germline V gene sequence: CDR1 SGHDN, CDR2 FVKESK. The CDR3 length is 16 residues. After removal of 2 bases from V and 3 bases from J, the junction contained 7 bases not matched to a gene.

V usage is TRBV10-1 and J usage is TRBJ1-1; D call uncertain. The CDR3 consists of 14 residues. Trimming shortened V by 6 bases and J by 4 bases, and 15 bases separated the two germline ends. The germline gives CDR1 WNHNN, CDR2 SYGVQD (reference sequence). Here the CDR3 DNA reads TGCGCCAGCAGCCCCACCTTTTGGGGCACTGAAGCTTTCTTT. Protein sequence: CASSPTFWGTEAFF.

The chain recombines TRBV11-3 with TRBJ2-1; 12 bases are a match to TRBD1. The CDR3 is 15 amino acids. Germline V gene sequence: CDR1 SGHNT, CDR2 YENEEA. Trimming took 5 bases from V and 6 from J; bases not matched to a gene: 5. The CDR3 region is CASSRDRGLGNEQFF. The CDR3 region has the DNA TGTGCCAGCAGCCGGGACAGGGGGCTAGGCAATGAGCAGTTCTTC.

DNA for the CDR3: TGTGCCAGCAGTTACGAGATGAACCTCTACGAGCAGTACTTC. Translation: CASSYEMNLYEQYF. The rearrangement uses TRBV6-5 and TRBJ2-7; D call uncertain. Trimming removed 2 bases at V and 3 bases at J, with 11 bases between. This CDR3 has 14 amino acids. CDR1 and CDR2 (germline): MNHEY, SVGAGI.

The chain has TRBV7-6 and TRBJ2-1; D gene unclear. The CDR3 extends over 13 amino acids. CDR1 and CDR2 (germline): SGHVS, FNYEAQ. V dropped 2 bases and J dropped 9 bases, with 11 bases sitting between them. This CDR3 is CASSLSWGSEQFF. CDR3 nucleotides: TGTGCCAGCAGCTTATCATGGGGAAGTGAGCAGTTCTTC.

This clone was detected once. The chain has TRBV2 and TRBJ2-5; D is possibly TRBD2 (6 bases). Trimming took 8 bases from V and 2 from J, leaving 12 bases between them. The CDR3 runs 13 residues. In germline, CDR1 is SNHLY, CDR2 FYNNEI. The CDR3 loop is CASLARVQETQYF. The CDR3 coding sequence is TGTGCCAGCCTAGCGAGGGTACAAGAGACCCAGTACTTC. Based on the CDR3 plus reference TRBV2 and TRBJ2-5, the full variable domain is EPEVTQTPSHQVTQMGQEVILRCVPISNHLYFYWYRQILGQKVEFLVSFYNNEISEKSEIFDDQFSVERPDGSNFTLKIRSTKLEDSAMYFCASLARVQETQYFGPGTRLLVL.

The rearrangement joins TRBV11-2 to TRBJ1-6; no clear D gene. V shed 1 base and J shed 15 bases, with 10 bases lying between them. CDR1 and CDR2 (germline): SGHAT, FQNNGV. The CDR3 contains 12 residues. CDR3 in amino acids: CASSLGGSYLHF. As DNA, the CDR3 is TGTGCCAGCAGCTTAGGGGGTTCGTACCTCCACTTT.